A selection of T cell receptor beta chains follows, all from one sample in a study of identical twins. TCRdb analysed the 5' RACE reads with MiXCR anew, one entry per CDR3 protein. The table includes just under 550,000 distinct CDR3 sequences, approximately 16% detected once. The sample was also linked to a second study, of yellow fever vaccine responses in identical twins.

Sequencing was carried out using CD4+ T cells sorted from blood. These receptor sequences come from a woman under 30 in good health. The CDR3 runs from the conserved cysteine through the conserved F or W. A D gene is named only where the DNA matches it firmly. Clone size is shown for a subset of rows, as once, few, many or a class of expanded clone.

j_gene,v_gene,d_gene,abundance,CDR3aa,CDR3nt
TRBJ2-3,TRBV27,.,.,CASSFVDSTDTQYF,TGTGCCAGCAGTTTTGTGGACTCGACAGATACGCAGTATTTT
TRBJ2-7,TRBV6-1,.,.,CASRTTQGHEQYF,TGTGCCAGCAGGACGACCCAAGGCCACGAGCAGTACTTC
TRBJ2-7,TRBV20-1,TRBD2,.,CSARRLAGGPHEQYF,TGCAGTGCTAGAAGGCTAGCGGGAGGGCCCCACGAGCAGTACTTC
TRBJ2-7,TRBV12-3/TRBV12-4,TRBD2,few,CASSDHSGSDYEQYF,TGTGCCAGCAGTGATCATAGCGGGAGTGATTACGAGCAGTACTTC
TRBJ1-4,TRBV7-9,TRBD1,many,CASSLVRGSPEKLFF,TGTGCCAGCAGCTTAGTCAGGGGGTCTCCGGAAAAACTGTTTTTT
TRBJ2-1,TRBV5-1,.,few,CASSLGGGPGYNEQFF,TGCGCCAGCAGCTTGGGTGGCGGACCGGGCTACAATGAGCAGTTCTTC
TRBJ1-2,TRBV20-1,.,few,CSARDGGGEGYTF,TGCAGTGCTAGAGATGGGGGGGGCGAAGGCTACACCTTC
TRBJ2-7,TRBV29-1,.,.,CSARTRRDYEQYF,TGCAGCGCCCGGACAAGGAGGGACTACGAGCAGTACTTC
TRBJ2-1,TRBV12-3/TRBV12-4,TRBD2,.,CASSIGTSGAYNEQFF,TGTGCCAGCAGTATCGGGACTAGCGGAGCCTACAATGAGCAGTTCTTC
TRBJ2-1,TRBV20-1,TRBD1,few,CSARDLGQGVHEQFF,TGCAGTGCTAGAGATTTGGGGCAGGGGGTACATGAGCAGTTCTTC
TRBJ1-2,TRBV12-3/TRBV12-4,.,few,CASSQLDGTNYGYTF,TGTGCCAGCAGCCAACTGGACGGAACTAACTATGGCTACACCTTC
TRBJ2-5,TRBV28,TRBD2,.,CASSLREGEDQETQYF,TGTGCCAGCAGTTTACGGGAGGGTGAAGACCAAGAGACCCAGTACTTC
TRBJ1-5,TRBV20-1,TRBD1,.,CSARDAGTGGNQPQHF,TGCAGTGCTAGAGATGCAGGGACAGGGGGCAATCAGCCCCAGCATTTT
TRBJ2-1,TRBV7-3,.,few,CASSLGVRAYNEQFF,TGTGCCAGCAGCTTAGGGGTTAGGGCCTACAATGAGCAGTTCTTC
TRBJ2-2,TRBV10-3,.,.,CAISERGSTGELFF,TGTGCCATCTCGGAACGGGGGAGCACCGGGGAGCTGTTTTTT
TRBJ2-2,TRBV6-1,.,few,CASRPTGITGELFF,TGTGCCAGCAGGCCTACAGGAATCACCGGGGAGCTGTTTTTT
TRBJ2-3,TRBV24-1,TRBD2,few,CATSDPGTSLYF,TGTGCCACCAGTGATCCCGGGACTAGTCTATATTTT
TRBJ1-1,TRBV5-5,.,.,CASSEQGSRLAEAFF,TGTGCCAGCAGCGAACAGGGTAGCAGGCTGGCTGAAGCTTTCTTT
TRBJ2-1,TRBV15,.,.,CATSSDHGTSWDEQFF,TGTGCCACCAGCAGCGACCACGGGACCTCGTGGGATGAGCAGTTCTTC
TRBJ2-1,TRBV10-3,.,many,CAISESAGNAYNEQFF,TGTGCCATCAGTGAGTCTGCGGGTAATGCCTACAATGAGCAGTTCTTC
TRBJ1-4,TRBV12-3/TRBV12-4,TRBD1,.,CASRHRGGGEKLFF,TGTGCCAGCAGGCACAGGGGAGGAGGTGAAAAACTGTTTTTT
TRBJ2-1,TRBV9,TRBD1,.,CASSVGGGTANNEQFF,TGTGCCAGCAGCGTAGGGGGTGGGACAGCAAACAATGAGCAGTTCTTC
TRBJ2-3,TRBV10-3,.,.,CAISETSTDTQYF,TGTGCCATCAGTGAGACTAGCACAGATACGCAGTATTTT
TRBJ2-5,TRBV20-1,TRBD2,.,CSARKLLAGGPGQETQYF,TGCAGTGCTAGAAAATTGCTAGCGGGAGGGCCTGGGCAAGAGACCCAGTACTTC
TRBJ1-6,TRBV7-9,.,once,CASSWERGGNSHLHF,TGTGCCAGCAGCTGGGAGCGGGGGGGTAATTCACACCTCCACTTT
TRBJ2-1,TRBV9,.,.,CASSTRAAGNNEQFF,TGTGCCAGCTCGACTAGGGCGGCGGGGAACAATGAGCAGTTCTTC
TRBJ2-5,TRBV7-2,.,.,CASSPTGYQETQYF,TGTGCCAGCAGTCCGACTGGGTATCAAGAGACCCAGTACTTC
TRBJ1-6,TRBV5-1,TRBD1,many,CASSLQGAGSPLHF,TGCGCCAGCAGCCTCCAGGGGGCCGGATCACCCCTCCACTTT
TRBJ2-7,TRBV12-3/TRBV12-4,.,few,CASSTPPIYEQYF,TGTGCCAGCAGCACACCCCCCATCTACGAGCAGTACTTC
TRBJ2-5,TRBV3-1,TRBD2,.,CASSQGLAGATGRETQYF,TGTGCCAGCAGCCAAGGACTAGCGGGGGCTACGGGGAGAGAGACCCAGTACTTC
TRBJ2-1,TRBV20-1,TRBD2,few,CSAPPSGGGYNEQFF,TGCAGTGCTCCCCCTAGCGGGGGGGGCTACAATGAGCAGTTCTTC
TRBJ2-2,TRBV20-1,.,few,CSARGRLGETGELFF,TGCAGTGCTAGAGGCCGATTAGGGGAAACCGGGGAGCTGTTTTTT
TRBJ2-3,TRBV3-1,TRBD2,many,CASSPAGGGDTQYF,TGTGCCAGCAGCCCCGCGGGAGGAGGAGATACGCAGTATTTT
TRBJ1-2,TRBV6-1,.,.,CASSEARHSANYGYTF,TGTGCCAGCAGTGAAGCGCGGCACAGCGCCAACTATGGCTACACCTTC
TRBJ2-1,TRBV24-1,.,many,CATSDSQGKVGNEQFF,TGTGCCACCAGTGATTCCCAGGGTAAAGTCGGTAATGAGCAGTTCTTC
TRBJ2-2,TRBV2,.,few,CASMGPVALNTGELFF,TGTGCCAGCATGGGCCCGGTAGCTTTGAACACCGGGGAGCTGTTTTTT
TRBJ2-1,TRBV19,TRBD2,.,CASSETSGKNEQFF,TGTGCCAGTAGTGAGACTAGCGGGAAGAATGAGCAGTTCTTC
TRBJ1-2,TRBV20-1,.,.,CSASRDVGGYTF,TGCAGTGCTAGCAGGGATGTGGGTGGCTACACCTTC
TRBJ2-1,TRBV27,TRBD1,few,CASSTYRAGTGFGVAYNEQFF,TGTGCCAGCAGCACATACCGAGCCGGGACAGGGTTTGGTGTTGCCTACAATGAGCAGTTCTTC
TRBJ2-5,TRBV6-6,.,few,CASSGFPETQYF,TGTGCCAGCAGTGGCTTCCCAGAGACCCAGTACTTC
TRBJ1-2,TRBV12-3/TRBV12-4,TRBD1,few,CASSSQGSAGYTF,TGTGCCAGCAGCTCACAGGGGTCGGCTGGCTACACCTTC
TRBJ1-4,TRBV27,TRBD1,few,CASSFARGGSSLEKLFF,TGTGCCAGCAGTTTCGCCAGGGGGGGCTCCTCACTGGAAAAACTGTTTTTT
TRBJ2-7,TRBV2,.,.,CASSKEANLGEQYF,TGTGCCAGCAGCAAAGAAGCAAACCTGGGAGAGCAGTACTTC
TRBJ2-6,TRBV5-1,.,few,CASSLAGTESGANVLTF,TGCGCCAGCAGCTTGGCAGGGACGGAATCTGGGGCCAACGTCCTGACTTTC
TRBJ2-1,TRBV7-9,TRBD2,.,CASRQSPGLAGGNEQFF,TGTGCCAGCAGACAATCCCCGGGACTAGCGGGAGGGAATGAGCAGTTCTTC
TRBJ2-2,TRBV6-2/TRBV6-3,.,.,CASGKVVLTGELFF,TGTGCCAGCGGGAAGGTGGTATTGACCGGGGAGCTGTTTTTT
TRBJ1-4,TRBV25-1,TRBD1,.,CASSTHRGANEKLFF,TGTGCCAGCAGTACTCACAGGGGAGCTAATGAAAAACTGTTTTTT
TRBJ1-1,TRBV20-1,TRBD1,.,CSAPGQGTSTEAFF,TGCAGTGCCCCGGGACAGGGGACGAGCACTGAAGCTTTCTTT
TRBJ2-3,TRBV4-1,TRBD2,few,CASSQPAGGSTDTQYF,TGCGCCAGCAGCCAACCAGCGGGGGGGTCCACAGATACGCAGTATTTT
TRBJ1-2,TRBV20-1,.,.,CSASDGYTF,TGCAGTGCTAGTGATGGCTACACCTTC
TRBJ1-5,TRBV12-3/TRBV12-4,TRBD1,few,CASSLGVAGGQPQHF,TGTGCCAGCAGTTTAGGGGTGGCAGGGGGTCAGCCCCAGCATTTT
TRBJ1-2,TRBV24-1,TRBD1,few,CATSGTGVRNYGYTF,TGTGCCACCTCCGGGACAGGGGTGAGGAACTATGGCTACACCTTC